One sample yielded the 27 T cell receptor beta chains listed below, sequenced in a study of cytomegalovirus exposure and HLA in healthy donors. The PCR made use of 60 Vbeta and 13 Jbeta primers. Sequencing used immunoSEQ multiplex PCR; TCRdb keeps in-frame clones, though not all of them. The sample totals 130,000 or so clones. Source material: PBMCs. These receptor sequences come from a man aged 18 to 30 in good health and CMV-seronegative.

The CDR3 reads CASSSGQGNSPLHF. The CDR3 coding sequence is TGTGCCAGCAGCTCGGGACAGGGGAATTCACCCCTCCACTTT. The chain is built from TRBV5-4 and TRBJ1-6; 10 bases align to TRBD1. The CDR3 totals 14 residues. Germline V gene sequence: CDR1 SGHNT, CDR2 YYREEE (reference sequence). V shed 3 bases, J shed 7 bases, and the junction held 1 base outside the gene matches.

V gene TRBV11-3 combines with J gene TRBJ2-7; 10 positions match TRBD2. CDR1 is SGHNT, CDR2 YENEEA, per germline. V was clipped by 5 bases and J by 1 base; unmatched bases: 5. The CDR3 sequence is 15 residues long. The CDR3 DNA follows: TGTGCCAGCAGCCCCTTAGCGGGGGGATCCTACGAGCAGTACTTC. Translation gives CASSPLAGGSYEQYF.

This sequence joins TRBV6-1 and TRBJ2-6; 7 bases align to TRBD1. The germline V gene encodes CDR1 MNHNS and CDR2 SASEGT. V dropped 8 bases and J dropped 3; count of bases not matched to a gene: 7. This CDR3 region has 15 residues. This CDR3 is CASRTGGYGANVLTF. The DNA for the CDR3 is TGTGCCAGCCGGACAGGCGGCTATGGGGCCAACGTCCTGACTTTC.

The chain links TRBV7-2 to TRBJ2-3; 10 nucleotides line up with TRBD2. The CDR3 length is 15 residues. Trimming cost V 5 bases and J 1 base; bases outside gene matches: 3. Germline V gene lookup returns CDR1 SGHTA and CDR2 FQGNSA. CDR3 residues: CASSTGLAGTDTQYF. The CDR3 region has the DNA TGTGCCAGCAGCACCGGACTAGCGGGCACAGATACGCAGTATTTT.

This chain links TRBV25-1 with TRBJ2-3; TRBD2 might be the D (6 bases). Per germline, CDR1 MGHDK and CDR2 SYGVNS. Trimming took 4 bases from V and 0 from J, leaving 14 bases between them. There are 16 residues in the CDR3. Written as DNA, the CDR3 is TGTGCCAGCAGTGCTCCGGGGGATACTAGCACAGATACGCAGTATTTT. Translating gives CASSAPGDTSTDTQYF.

The chain employs TRBV9 and TRBJ2-5, with 10 bases lining up with TRBD2. The CDR3 totals 15 residues. Germline loops: CDR1 SGDLS, CDR2 YYNGEE. V lost 4 bases and J lost 4; bases outside the gene matches: 7. The CDR3 protein is CASSLEAGGRETQYF. The DNA of the CDR3 is TGTGCCAGCAGCCTAGAAGCGGGAGGGAGAGAGACCCAGTACTTC.

The chain uses TRBV18 and TRBJ2-7; D is perhaps TRBD1 (6 bases). V was shortened by 3 bases and J by 6 bases, with 15 bases between the two germline ends. The germline gives CDR1 KGHSH, CDR2 LQKENI. This CDR3 region has 14 residues. The CDR3 loop is CASSPLQQGSEQYF. The CDR3 DNA reads TGTGCCAGCTCACCGCTCCAACAGGGTAGCGAGCAGTACTTC. Combining the CDR3 with reference TRBV18 and TRBJ2-7 gives the whole variable domain NAGVMQNPRHLVRRRGQEARLRCSPMKGHSHVYWYRQLPEEGLKFMVYLQKENIIDESGMPKERFSAEFPKEGPSILRIQQVVRGDSAAYFCASSPLQQGSEQYFGPGTRLTVT.

The CDR3 DNA reads as TGTGCCAGCAGTTTCCACGAGACAGGTCGGGGTGAAAAACTGTTTTTT. Translated: CASSFHETGRGEKLFF. The chain recombines TRBV27 with TRBJ1-4, with D possibly being TRBD1 (6 bases). Germline CDR1 is MNHEY and CDR2 is SMNVEV (reference sequence). The CDR3 extends over 16 amino acids. V lost 3 bases and J lost 7, with 18 bases in between.

The chain is built from TRBV7-9 and TRBJ1-3, with TRBD1 as a possible D gene (5 bases). Germline assignment: CDR1 SEHNR and CDR2 FQNEAQ (reference sequence). The V end was cut by 6 bases, the J end by 0 bases, with 18 bases between. The CDR3 runs to 17 residues. CDR3 residues: CASSRKDTLYSGNTIYF. The CDR3 DNA reads TGTGCCAGCAGTCGTAAGGACACCTTATACTCTGGAAACACCATATATTTT.

The chain carries TRBV4-1 and TRBJ2-2; the D gene is possibly TRBD1 (6 bases). The CDR3 loop spans 18 amino acids. V was trimmed by 3 bases and J by 6 bases, leaving 23 bases between them. Germline CDR1 MGHRA, CDR2 YSYEKL. The CDR3 sequence: CASSHRQGGRGLPGELFF. Here the CDR3 DNA reads TGCGCCAGCAGCCATCGTCAAGGAGGCAGGGGCCTACCCGGGGAGCTGTTTTTT.

About this clone: Other DNA sequences in this specimen translate into the identical CDR3. The CDR3 nucleotides are TGTGCCAGCAGTTCGTCGTCTGGAAACACCATATATTTT. Translating it yields CASSSSSGNTIYF. The rearrangement uses TRBV28 and TRBJ1-3, with D hard to call. Germline V gives CDR1 MDHEN, CDR2 SYDVKM. This CDR3 comprises 13 residues. V was cut by 4 bases and J by 1 base, with 5 bases left in between.

The genes are TRBV19 and TRBJ1-4; unclear D gene. V was pared by 4 bases and J by 0 bases, with 9 bases between. This CDR3 has 15 residues. The germline CDR1 and CDR2 sequences are LNHDA and SQIVND (reference sequence). The CDR3 is CASSKTSTTNEKLFF. DNA for the CDR3: TGTGCCAGTAGTAAGACTTCCACAACTAATGAAAAACTGTTTTTT.

This chain links TRBV29-1 with TRBJ1-2; D is possibly TRBD1 (5 bases). CDR1 and CDR2 (germline): SQVTM, ANQGSEA. The CDR3 has 13 residues. V dropped 3 bases and J dropped 6 bases, with 14 bases sitting between them. The CDR3 nucleotides read TGCAGCGTTGACGTCGGGTTAGGGGATGGCTACACCTTC. Protein: CSVDVGLGDGYTF.

The V gene is TRBV5-1, the J gene TRBJ2-2; 11 nucleotides align to TRBD2. V gave up 3 bases and J gave up 5 bases; unmatched junction bases: 3. In germline, CDR1 is SGHRS, CDR2 YFSETQ. The CDR3 is 15 residues long. In nucleotides, the CDR3 is TGCGCCAGCAGCTGGGCTAGCGGGGGGACCGGGGAGCTGTTTTTT. It codes for CASSWASGGTGELFF. Variable domain in full (rest from reference TRBV5-1 and TRBJ2-2): KAGVTQTPRYLIKTRGQQVTLSCSPISGHRSVSWYQQTPGQGLQFLFEYFSETQRNKGNFPGRFSGRQFSNSRSEMNVSTLELGDSALYLCASSWASGGTGELFFGEGSRLTVL.

This rearrangement joins TRBV29-1 to TRBJ1-3; D gene uncertain. Trimming removed 0 bases at V and 4 bases at J, with 4 bases between. CDR3 size: 12 residues. Germline CDR1 reads SQVTM; CDR2 reads ANQGSEA. The CDR3 is CSVEDPGNTIYF. The CDR3 nucleotides read TGCAGCGTTGAAGATCCAGGAAACACCATATATTTT.

Here the CDR3 DNA reads TGTGCCATCAGTGAAGGACAGGGAAGCGGCTACACCTTC. Its protein is CAISEGQGSGYTF. The chain carries TRBV10-3 and TRBJ1-2; 8 bases align to TRBD1. The V gene end was trimmed by 3 bases and the J gene end by 8 bases; junction bases not matched to a gene: 5. From germline, CDR1 is ENHRY and CDR2 SYGVKD. This CDR3 has 13 amino acids.

This chain links TRBV5-6 with TRBJ2-5; TRBD2 agrees at 7 bases. This CDR3 spans 14 amino acids. Germline assignment: CDR1 SGHDT and CDR2 YYEEEE. V lost 3 bases, J lost 3 bases, and 5 bases stayed unmatched. This CDR3 is CASSSGGFEETQYF. CDR3 nucleotides: TGTGCCAGCAGCTCCGGGGGGTTTGAAGAGACCCAGTACTTC.

The rearrangement links TRBV5-6 to TRBJ1-3; no firm D call. CDR3 size: 11 residues. V lost 1 base, J lost 6 bases, and 2 bases lay in between. Germline loops: CDR1 SGHDT, CDR2 YYEEEE. CDR3 region: CASSLQNTIYF. The DNA for the CDR3 is TGTGCCAGCAGCTTGCAAAACACCATATATTTT.

V gene TRBV5-1 combines with J gene TRBJ2-1; TRBD2 aligns across 10 bases. Trimming cost V 0 bases and J 5 bases; bases outside gene matches: 2. The CDR3 consists of 15 residues. Germline lookup yields CDR1 SGHRS and CDR2 YFSETQ. CDR3 DNA sequence: TGCGCCAGCAGCTTGGGACTAGCGGGCCACAATGAGCAGTTCTTC. Translation: CASSLGLAGHNEQFF.

The gene calls are TRBV6-6 and TRBJ2-3; TRBD2 aligns across 10 bases. The CDR3 totals 14 residues. Per germline, CDR1 MNHNY and CDR2 SVGAGI (reference sequence). V lost 6 bases and J lost 7; bases outside the gene matches: 7. The chain's CDR3 is CASSLGLAANTQYF. As DNA, the CDR3 is TGTGCCAGCAGCCTCGGACTAGCGGCCAATACGCAGTATTTT.

J is TRBJ2-3 and V is TRBV2, with TRBD2 matching 8 bases. The CDR3 runs 14 residues. CDR1 and CDR2 from the germline V gene are SNHLY and FYNNEI. The V and J ends lost 11 bases and 2 bases, in that order; junction bases with no gene match: 9. CDR3 region: CASVAGGPTDTQYF. CDR3 nucleotides: TGTGCCTCTGTCGCGGGGGGTCCCACAGATACGCAGTATTTT.

The chain couples TRBV5-1 to TRBJ1-2, with D perhaps matching TRBD1 (5 bases). V was trimmed by 3 bases and J by 8 bases, leaving 14 bases between them. This CDR3 has 13 residues. Per germline, CDR1 SGHRS and CDR2 YFSETQ. CDR3 sequence (DNA): TGCGCCAGCAGCTCCATGGGGGGAGGAGGCTACACCTTC. It translates to CASSSMGGGGYTF. The variable domain in full, completed from reference TRBV5-1 and TRBJ1-2, reads KAGVTQTPRYLIKTRGQQVTLSCSPISGHRSVSWYQQTPGQGLQFLFEYFSETQRNKGNFPGRFSGRQFSNSRSEMNVSTLELGDSALYLCASSSMGGGGYTFGSGTRLTVV.

This chain uses TRBV7-2 with TRBJ1-5, with TRBD1 matching over 8 bases. From germline, CDR1 is SGHTA and CDR2 FQGNSA. Trimming removed 4 bases from V and 7 bases from J; junction bases left unmatched: 6. The CDR3 has 14 amino acids. CDR3 region: CASSWDRKEQPQHF. As DNA, the CDR3 is TGTGCCAGCAGCTGGGACAGGAAAGAACAGCCCCAGCATTTT.

Points on this clone: An end of the junction differs from the germline gene, which may be a read error. The V and J genes are TRBV18 and TRBJ2-7; 12 nucleotides agree with TRBD2. CDR1 is KGHSH and CDR2 is LQKENI in the germline V gene. The CDR3 is made up of 15 amino acids. CDR3 in amino acids: CASFSGTSGRRFRDF. CDR3 nucleotide sequence: TGTGCCAGCTTTTCAGGGACTAGCGGGCGGAGATTTCGGGACTTC. The entire variable domain, with the rest obtained from reference TRBV18 and TRBJ2-7, is as follows: NAGVMQNPRHLVRRRGQEARLRCSPMKGHSHVYWYRQLPEEGLKFMVYLQKENIIDESGMPKERFSAEFPKEGPSILRIQQVVRGDSAAYFCASFSGTSGRRFRDFGPGTRLTVT.

The chain carries TRBV7-2 and TRBJ1-6, with D uncertain. The CDR3 is 12 amino acids. With 10 bases removed from V and 14 bases from J, the gap between germline ends came to 18 bases. Germline V gene sequence: CDR1 SGHTA, CDR2 FQGNSA. CDR3 bases: TGTGCCATCCCAGAGGCGGATTGGTCCCTCCACTTT. Translated, it gives CAIPEADWSLHF.

The V gene is TRBV2, the J gene TRBJ1-3, with D possibly TRBD1 on 5 matching bases. Deletions cut 2 bases from V and 0 bases from J, with 8 bases between. The CDR3 is 15 residues long. Per the germline V gene, CDR1 is SNHLY and CDR2 is FYNNEI. CDR3 DNA sequence: TGTGCCAGCAGTGAACGTACAGGCTCTGGAAACACCATATATTTT. Residues: CASSERTGSGNTIYF.

This sequence joins TRBV5-1 and TRBJ2-7; D is possibly TRBD1 (6 bases). Trimming removed 4 bases from V and 3 bases from J, with 17 bases in between. This CDR3 is built from 15 residues. CDR1 is SGHRS, CDR2 YFSETQ, per germline. As DNA, the CDR3 is TGCGCCAGCAGCCTTTTGGACGGCAGGGGCTACGAGCAGTACTTC. Protein: CASSLLDGRGYEQYF. Variable domain in full (rest from reference TRBV5-1 and TRBJ2-7): KAGVTQTPRYLIKTRGQQVTLSCSPISGHRSVSWYQQTPGQGLQFLFEYFSETQRNKGNFPGRFSGRQFSNSRSEMNVSTLELGDSALYLCASSLLDGRGYEQYFGPGTRLTVT.